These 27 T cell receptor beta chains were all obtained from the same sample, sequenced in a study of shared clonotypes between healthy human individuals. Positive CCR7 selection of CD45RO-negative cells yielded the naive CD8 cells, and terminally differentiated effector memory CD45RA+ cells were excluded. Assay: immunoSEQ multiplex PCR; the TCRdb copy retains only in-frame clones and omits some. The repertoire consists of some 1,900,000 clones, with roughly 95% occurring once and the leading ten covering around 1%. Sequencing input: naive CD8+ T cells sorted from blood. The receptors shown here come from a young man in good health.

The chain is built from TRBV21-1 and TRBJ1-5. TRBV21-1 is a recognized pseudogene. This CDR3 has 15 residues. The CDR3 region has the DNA TGTGCCAGCAGCAAAGGGGGGGTGCGCAATCAGCCCCAGCATTTT. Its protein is CASSKGGVRNQPQHF.

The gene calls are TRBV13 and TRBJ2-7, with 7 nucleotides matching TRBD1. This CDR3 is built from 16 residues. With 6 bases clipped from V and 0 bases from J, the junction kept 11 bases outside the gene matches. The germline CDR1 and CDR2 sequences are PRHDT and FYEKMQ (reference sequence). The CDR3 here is CASSVRLGQFSYEQYF. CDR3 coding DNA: TGTGCCAGCAGTGTTAGGCTGGGACAGTTCTCCTACGAGCAGTACTTC.

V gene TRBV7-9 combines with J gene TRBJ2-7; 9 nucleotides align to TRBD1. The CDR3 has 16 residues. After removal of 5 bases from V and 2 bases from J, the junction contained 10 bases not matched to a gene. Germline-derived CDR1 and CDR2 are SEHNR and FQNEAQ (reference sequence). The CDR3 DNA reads TGTGCCAGCAGCCGCTCCCCGGGACAGGGACCCTACGAGCAGTACTTC. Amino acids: CASSRSPGQGPYEQYF. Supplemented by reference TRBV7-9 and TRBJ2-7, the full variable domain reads DTGVSQNPRHKITKRGQNVTFRCDPISEHNRLYWYRQTLGQGPEFLTYFQNEAQLEKSRLLSDRFSAERPKGSFSTLEIQRTEQGDSAMYLCASSRSPGQGPYEQYFGPGTRLTVT.

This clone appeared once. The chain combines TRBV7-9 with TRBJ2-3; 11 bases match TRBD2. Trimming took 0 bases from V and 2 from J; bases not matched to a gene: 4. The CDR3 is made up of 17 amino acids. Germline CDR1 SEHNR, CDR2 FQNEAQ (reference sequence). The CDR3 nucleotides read TGTGCCAGCAGCTTAGCTGGGACTAGCGGAATCACAGATACGCAGTATTTT. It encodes CASSLAGTSGITDTQYF.

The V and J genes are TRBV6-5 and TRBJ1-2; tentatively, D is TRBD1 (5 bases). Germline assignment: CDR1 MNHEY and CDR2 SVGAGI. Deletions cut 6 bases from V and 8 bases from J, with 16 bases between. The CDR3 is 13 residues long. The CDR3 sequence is CASRLSFGDGYTF. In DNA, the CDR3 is TGTGCCAGCAGACTATCATTTGGGGACGGCTACACCTTC.

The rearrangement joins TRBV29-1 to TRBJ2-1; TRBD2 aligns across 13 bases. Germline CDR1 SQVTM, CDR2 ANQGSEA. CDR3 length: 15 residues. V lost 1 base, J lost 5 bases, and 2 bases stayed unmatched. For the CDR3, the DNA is TGCAGCGTTGAAGGGACTAGCGGGAGTAACAATGAGCAGTTCTTC. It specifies CSVEGTSGSNNEQFF.

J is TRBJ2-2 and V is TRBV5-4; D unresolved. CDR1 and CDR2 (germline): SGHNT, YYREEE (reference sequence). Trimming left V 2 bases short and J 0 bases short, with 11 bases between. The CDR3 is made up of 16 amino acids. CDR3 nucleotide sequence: TGTGCCAGCAGCTTAGGAGAGTTCGCGAACACCGGGGAGCTGTTTTTT. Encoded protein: CASSLGEFANTGELFF.

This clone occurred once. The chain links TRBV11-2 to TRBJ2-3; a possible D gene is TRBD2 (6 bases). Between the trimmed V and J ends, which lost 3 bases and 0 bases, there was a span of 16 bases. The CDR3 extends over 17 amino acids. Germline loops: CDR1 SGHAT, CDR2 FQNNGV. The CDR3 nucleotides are TGTGCCAGCAGCTTGTGGGGGGTCGAATCTAGCACAGATACGCAGTATTTT. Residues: CASSLWGVESSTDTQYF.

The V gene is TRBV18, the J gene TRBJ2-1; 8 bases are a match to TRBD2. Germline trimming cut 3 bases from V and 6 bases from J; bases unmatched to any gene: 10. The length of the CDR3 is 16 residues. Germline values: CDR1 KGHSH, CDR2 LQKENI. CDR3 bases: TGTGCCAGCTCACCGGATGATAGCGGGATTCTCAATGAGCAGTTCTTC. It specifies CASSPDDSGILNEQFF. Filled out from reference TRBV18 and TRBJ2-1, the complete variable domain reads NAGVMQNPRHLVRRRGQEARLRCSPMKGHSHVYWYRQLPEEGLKFMVYLQKENIIDESGMPKERFSAEFPKEGPSILRIQQVVRGDSAAYFCASSPDDSGILNEQFFGPGTRLTVL.

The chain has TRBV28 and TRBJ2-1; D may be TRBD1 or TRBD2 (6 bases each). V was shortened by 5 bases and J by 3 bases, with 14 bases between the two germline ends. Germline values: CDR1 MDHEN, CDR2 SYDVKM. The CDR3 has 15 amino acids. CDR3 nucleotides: TGTGCCAGCAGTCCGGGGGCTAATAGCTACAATGAGCAGTTCTTC. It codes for CASSPGANSYNEQFF.

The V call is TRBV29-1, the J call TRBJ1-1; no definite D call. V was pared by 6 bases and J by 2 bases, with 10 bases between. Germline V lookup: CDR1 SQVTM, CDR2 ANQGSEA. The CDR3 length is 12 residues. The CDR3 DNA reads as TGCAGCGTCCAAAAAGAAAACACTGAAGCTTTCTTT. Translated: CSVQKENTEAFF.

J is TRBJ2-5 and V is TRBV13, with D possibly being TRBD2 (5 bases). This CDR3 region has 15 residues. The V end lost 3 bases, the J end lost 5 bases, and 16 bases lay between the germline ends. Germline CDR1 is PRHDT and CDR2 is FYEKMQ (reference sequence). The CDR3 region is CASSFRGNQFETQYF. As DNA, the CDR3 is TGTGCCAGCAGCTTCAGAGGGAACCAGTTTGAGACCCAGTACTTC.

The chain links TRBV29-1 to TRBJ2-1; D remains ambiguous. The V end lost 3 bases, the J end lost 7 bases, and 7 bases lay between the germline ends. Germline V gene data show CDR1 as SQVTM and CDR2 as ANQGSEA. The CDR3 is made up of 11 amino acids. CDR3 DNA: TGCAGCGTTGAGGGTTGGAATGAGCAGTTCTTC. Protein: CSVEGWNEQFF.

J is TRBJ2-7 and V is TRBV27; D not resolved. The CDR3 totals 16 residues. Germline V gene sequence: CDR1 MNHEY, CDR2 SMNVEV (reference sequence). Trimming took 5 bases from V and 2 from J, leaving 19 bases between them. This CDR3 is CASSPSGGPATYEQYF. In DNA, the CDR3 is TGTGCCAGCAGTCCCTCCGGTGGTCCAGCAACCTACGAGCAGTACTTC.

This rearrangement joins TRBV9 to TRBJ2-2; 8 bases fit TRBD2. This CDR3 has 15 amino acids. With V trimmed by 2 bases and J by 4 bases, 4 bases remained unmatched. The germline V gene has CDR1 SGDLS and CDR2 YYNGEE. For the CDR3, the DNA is TGTGCCAGCAGCGTTAGCGGGATCAGCACCGGGGAGCTGTTTTTT. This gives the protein CASSVSGISTGELFF.

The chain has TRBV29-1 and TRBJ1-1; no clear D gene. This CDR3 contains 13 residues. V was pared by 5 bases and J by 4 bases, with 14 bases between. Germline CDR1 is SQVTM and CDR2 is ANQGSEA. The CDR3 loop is CSVPRPSSTEAFF. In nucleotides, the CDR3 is TGCAGCGTTCCCCGCCCCTCAAGCACTGAAGCTTTCTTT.

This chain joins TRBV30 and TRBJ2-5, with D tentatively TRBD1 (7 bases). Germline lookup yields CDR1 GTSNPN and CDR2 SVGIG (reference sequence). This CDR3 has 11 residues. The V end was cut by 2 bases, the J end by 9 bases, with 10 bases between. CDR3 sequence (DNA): TGTGCCTGGAGTCAGGGGGAGGCCCAGTACTTC. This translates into CAWSQGEAQYF. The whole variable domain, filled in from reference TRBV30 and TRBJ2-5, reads SQTIHQWPATLVQPVGSPLSLECTVEGTSNPNLYWYRQAAGRGLQLLFYSVGIGQISSEVPQNLSASRPQDRQFILSSKKLLLSDSGFYLCAWSQGEAQYFGPGTRLLVL.

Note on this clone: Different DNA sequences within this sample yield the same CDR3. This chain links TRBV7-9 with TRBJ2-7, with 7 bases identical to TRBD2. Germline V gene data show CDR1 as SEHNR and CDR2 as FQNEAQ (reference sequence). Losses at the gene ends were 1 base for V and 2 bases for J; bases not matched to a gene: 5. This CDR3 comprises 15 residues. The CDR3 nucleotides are TGTGCCAGCAGCTTAGGGGGAGGGGAGGCCTACGAGCAGTACTTC. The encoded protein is CASSLGGGEAYEQYF.

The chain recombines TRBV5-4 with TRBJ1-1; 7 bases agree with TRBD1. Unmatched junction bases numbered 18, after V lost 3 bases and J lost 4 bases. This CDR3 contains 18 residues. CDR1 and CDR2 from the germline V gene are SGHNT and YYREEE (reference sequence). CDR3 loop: CASSSNPPRDRQTTEAFF. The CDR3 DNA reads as TGTGCCAGCAGCTCCAATCCTCCCCGGGACAGACAAACCACTGAAGCTTTCTTT.

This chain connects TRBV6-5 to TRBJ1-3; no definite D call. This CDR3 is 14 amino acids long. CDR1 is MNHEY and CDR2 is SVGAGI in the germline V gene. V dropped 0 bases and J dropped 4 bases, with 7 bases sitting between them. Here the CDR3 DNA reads TGTGCCAGCAGTTACTCGTTCAAGGGAAACACCATATATTTT. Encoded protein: CASSYSFKGNTIYF.

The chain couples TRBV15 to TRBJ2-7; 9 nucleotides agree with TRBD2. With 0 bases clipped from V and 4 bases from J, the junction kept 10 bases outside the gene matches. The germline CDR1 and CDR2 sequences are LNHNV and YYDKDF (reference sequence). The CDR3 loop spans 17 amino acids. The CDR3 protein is CATSRDGLAGSSYEQYF. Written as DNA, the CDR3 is TGTGCCACCAGCAGAGATGGGCTAGCGGGATCCAGTTACGAGCAGTACTTC.

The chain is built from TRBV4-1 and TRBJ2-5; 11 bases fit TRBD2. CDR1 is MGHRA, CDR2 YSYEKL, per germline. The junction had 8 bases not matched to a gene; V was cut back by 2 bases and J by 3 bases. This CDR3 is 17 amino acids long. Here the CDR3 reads CASSQRSPSGGKETQYF. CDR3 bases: TGCGCCAGCAGCCAAAGGTCCCCTAGCGGGGGGAAAGAGACCCAGTACTTC.

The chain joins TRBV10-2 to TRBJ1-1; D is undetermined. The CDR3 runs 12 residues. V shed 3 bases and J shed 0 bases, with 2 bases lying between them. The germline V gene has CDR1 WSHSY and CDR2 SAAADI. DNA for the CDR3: TGCGCCAGCAGTGACCTGAACACTGAAGCTTTCTTT. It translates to CASSDLNTEAFF.

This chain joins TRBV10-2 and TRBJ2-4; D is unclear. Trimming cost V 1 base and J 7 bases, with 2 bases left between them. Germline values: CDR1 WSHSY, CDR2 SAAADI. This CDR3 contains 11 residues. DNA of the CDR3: TGCGCCAGCAGTGAGTTCAACATTCAGTACTTC. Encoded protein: CASSEFNIQYF.

This CDR3 is CASSLVDGEQYF. In nucleotides, the CDR3 is TGTGCCAGCAGTTTGGTCGATGGCGAGCAGTACTTC. The chain couples TRBV27 to TRBJ2-7, with D uncertain. This CDR3 comprises 12 residues. CDR1 MNHEY and CDR2 SMNVEV come from the germline V gene (reference sequence). The V and J ends lost 3 bases and 6 bases respectively, with 9 bases between them.

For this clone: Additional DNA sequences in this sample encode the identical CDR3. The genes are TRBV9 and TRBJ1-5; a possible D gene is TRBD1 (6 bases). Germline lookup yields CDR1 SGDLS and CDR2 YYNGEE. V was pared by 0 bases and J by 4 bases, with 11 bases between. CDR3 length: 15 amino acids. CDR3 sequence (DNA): TGTGCCAGCAGCGTAGACGGGGGCGGGAATCAGCCCCAGCATTTT. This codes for CASSVDGGGNQPQHF. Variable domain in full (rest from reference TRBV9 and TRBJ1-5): DSGVTQTPKHLITATGQRVTLRCSPRSGDLSVYWYQQSLDQGLQFLIQYYNGEERAKGNILERFSAQQFPDLHSELNLSSLELGDSALYFCASSVDGGGNQPQHFGDGTRLSIL.

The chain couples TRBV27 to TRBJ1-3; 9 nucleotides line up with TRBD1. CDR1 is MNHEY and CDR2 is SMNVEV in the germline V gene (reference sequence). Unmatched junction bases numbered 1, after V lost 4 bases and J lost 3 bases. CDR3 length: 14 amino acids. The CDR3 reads CASSSTGGGNTIYF. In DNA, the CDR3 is TGTGCCAGCAGTTCGACAGGGGGTGGAAACACCATATATTTT.